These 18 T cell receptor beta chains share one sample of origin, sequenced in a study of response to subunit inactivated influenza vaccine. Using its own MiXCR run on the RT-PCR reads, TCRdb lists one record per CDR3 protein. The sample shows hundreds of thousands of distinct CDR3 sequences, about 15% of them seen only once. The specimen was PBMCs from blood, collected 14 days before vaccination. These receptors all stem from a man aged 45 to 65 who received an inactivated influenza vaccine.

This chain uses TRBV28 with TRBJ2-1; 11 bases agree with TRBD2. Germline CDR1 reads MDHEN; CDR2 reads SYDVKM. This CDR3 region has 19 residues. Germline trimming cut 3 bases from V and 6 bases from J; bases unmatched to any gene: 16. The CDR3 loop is CASSFISSWLAGGPNEQFF. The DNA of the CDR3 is TGTGCCAGCAGTTTTATAAGTTCTTGGTTAGCGGGAGGGCCCAATGAGCAGTTCTTC.

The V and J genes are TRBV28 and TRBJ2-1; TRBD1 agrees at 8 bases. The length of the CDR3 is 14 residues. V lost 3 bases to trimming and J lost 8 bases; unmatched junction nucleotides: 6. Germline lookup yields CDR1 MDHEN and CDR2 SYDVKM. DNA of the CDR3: TGTGCCAGCAGTTTGGACAGGGTGGCCGATGAGCAGTTCTTC. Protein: CASSLDRVADEQFF.

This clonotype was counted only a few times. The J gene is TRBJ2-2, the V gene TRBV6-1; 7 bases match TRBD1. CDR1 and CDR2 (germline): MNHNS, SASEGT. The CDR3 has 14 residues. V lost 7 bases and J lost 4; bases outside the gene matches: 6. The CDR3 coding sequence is TGTGCCAGCACCACCGACAGGGTCACCGGGGAGCTGTTTTTT. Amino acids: CASTTDRVTGELFF.

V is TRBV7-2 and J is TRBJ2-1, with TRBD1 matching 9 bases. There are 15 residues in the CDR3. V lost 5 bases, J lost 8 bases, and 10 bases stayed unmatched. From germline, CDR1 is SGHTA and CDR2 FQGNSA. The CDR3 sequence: CASSPGQGLSHEQFF. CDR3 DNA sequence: TGTGCCAGCAGCCCGGGACAGGGTTTGAGTCATGAGCAGTTCTTC.

CDR3 sequence (DNA): TGCGCCAGCAGTTCTCCGGGGACAGGGAACGAGCAGTACTTC. Translated, it gives CASSSPGTGNEQYF. The chain joins TRBV5-1 to TRBJ2-7, with TRBD1 matching over 9 bases. V trimming: 5 bases; J trimming: 5 bases; junction bases outside the gene matches: 8. CDR3 length equals 14 residues. Germline-derived CDR1 and CDR2 are SGHRS and YFSETQ.

DNA of the CDR3: TGTGCCAGCAGCCCCAGGCTATGGGAAAACATTCAGTACTTC. Its translation is CASSPRLWENIQYF. This sequence joins TRBV7-2 and TRBJ2-4, with D unclear. Germline V gives CDR1 SGHTA, CDR2 FQGNSA. V dropped 5 bases and J dropped 5 bases, with 13 bases sitting between them. This CDR3 spans 14 amino acids.

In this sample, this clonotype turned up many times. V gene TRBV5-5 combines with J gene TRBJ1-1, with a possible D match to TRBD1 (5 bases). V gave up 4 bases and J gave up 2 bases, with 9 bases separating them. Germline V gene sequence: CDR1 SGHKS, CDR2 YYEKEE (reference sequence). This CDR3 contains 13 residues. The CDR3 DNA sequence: TGTGCCAGCAGCGGGGGAGAAAACACTGAAGCTTTCTTT. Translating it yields CASSGGENTEAFF. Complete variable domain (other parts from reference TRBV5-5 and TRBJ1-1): DAGVTQSPTHLIKTRGQQVTLRCSPISGHKSVSWYQQVLGQGPQFIFQYYEKEERGRGNFPDRFSARQFPNYSSELNVNALLLGDSALYLCASSGGENTEAFFGQGTRLTVV.

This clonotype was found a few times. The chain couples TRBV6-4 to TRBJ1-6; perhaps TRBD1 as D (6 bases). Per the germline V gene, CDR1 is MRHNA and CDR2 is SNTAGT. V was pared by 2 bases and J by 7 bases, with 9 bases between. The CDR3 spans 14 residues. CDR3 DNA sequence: TGTGCCAGCAGTGACACAGGGCAAAATTCACCCCTCCACTTT. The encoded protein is CASSDTGQNSPLHF.

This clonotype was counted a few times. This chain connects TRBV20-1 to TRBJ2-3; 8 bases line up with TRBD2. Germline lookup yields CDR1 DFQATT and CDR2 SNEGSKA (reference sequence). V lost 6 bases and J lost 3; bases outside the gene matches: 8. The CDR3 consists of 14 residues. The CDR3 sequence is CSALHGGGTDTQYF. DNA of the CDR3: TGCAGTGCGCTACACGGGGGGGGGACAGATACGCAGTATTTT.

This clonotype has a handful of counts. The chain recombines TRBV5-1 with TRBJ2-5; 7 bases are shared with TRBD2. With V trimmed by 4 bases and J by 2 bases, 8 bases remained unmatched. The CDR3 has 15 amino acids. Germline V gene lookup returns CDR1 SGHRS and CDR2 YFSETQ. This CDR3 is CASSRGGGEQETQYF. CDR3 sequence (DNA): TGCGCCAGCAGCCGGGGCGGGGGTGAACAAGAGACCCAGTACTTC. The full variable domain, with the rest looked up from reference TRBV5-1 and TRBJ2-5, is KAGVTQTPRYLIKTRGQQVTLSCSPISGHRSVSWYQQTPGQGLQFLFEYFSETQRNKGNFPGRFSGRQFSNSRSEMNVSTLELGDSALYLCASSRGGGEQETQYFGPGTRLLVL.

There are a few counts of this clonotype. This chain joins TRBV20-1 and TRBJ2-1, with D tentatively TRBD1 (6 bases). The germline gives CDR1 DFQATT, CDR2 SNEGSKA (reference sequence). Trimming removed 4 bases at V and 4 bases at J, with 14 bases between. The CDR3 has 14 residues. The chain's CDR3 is CSAKQGQNYNEQFF. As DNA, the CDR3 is TGCAGTGCTAAGCAGGGGCAGAATTACAATGAGCAGTTCTTC.

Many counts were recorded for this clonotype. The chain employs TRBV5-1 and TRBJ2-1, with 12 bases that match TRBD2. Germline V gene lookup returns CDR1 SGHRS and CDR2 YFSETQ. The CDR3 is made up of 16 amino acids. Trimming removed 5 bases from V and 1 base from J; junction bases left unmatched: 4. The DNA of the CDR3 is TGCGCCAGCAGTGGGACTAGCGGGCGTTCCTACAATGAGCAGTTCTTC. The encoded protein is CASSGTSGRSYNEQFF.

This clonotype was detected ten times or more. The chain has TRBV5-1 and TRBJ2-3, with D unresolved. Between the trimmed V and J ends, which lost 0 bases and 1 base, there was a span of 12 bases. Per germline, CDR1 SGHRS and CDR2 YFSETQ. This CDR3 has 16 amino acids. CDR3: CASSLGPTSGTDTQYF. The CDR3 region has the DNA TGCGCCAGCAGCTTGGGTCCAACCAGCGGCACAGATACGCAGTATTTT.

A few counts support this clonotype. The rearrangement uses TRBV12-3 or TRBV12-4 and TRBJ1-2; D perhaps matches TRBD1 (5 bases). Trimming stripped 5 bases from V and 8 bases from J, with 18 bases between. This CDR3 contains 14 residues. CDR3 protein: CASSPRPQVGGYTF. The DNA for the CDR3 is TGTGCCAGCAGTCCTCGCCCACAGGTGGGCGGCTACACCTTC.

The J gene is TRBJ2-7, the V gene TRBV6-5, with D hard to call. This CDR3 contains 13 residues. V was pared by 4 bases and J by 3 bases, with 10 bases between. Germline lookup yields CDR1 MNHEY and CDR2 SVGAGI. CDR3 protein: CASSSSISYEQYF. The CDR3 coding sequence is TGTGCCAGCAGTTCCTCGATAAGCTACGAGCAGTACTTC.

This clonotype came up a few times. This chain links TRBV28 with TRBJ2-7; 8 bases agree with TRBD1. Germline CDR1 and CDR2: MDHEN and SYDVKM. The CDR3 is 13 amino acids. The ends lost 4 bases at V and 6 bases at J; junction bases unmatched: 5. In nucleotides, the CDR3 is TGTGCCAGCAGTTGGGACAGGTGGGGCGAGCAGTACTTC. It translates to CASSWDRWGEQYF.

In DNA form, the CDR3 reads TGCAGCGTTGCCATAACAGCGGAAGAGACCCAGTACTTC. It codes for CSVAITAEETQYF. V and J are TRBV29-1 and TRBJ2-5; D might be TRBD2 (5 bases). V was trimmed by 4 bases and J by 3 bases, leaving 12 bases between them. The CDR3 covers 13 residues. Germline lookup yields CDR1 SQVTM and CDR2 ANQGSEA. Variable domain in full (rest from reference TRBV29-1 and TRBJ2-5): SAVISQKPSRDICQRGTSLTIQCQVDSQVTMMFWYRQQPGQSLTLIATANQGSEATYESGFVIDKFPISRPNLTFSTLTVSNMSPEDSSIYLCSVAITAEETQYFGPGTRLLVL.

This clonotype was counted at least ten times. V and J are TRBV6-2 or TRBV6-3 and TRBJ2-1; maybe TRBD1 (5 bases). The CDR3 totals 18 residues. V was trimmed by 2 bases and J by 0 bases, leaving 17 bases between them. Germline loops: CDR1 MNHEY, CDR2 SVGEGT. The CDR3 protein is CASSYGADFPFSYNEQFF. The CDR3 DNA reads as TGTGCCAGCAGTTACGGGGCCGACTTCCCTTTCTCCTACAATGAGCAGTTCTTC.